This TCR beta chain comes out of a study of T cell repertoires in cytomegalovirus infection. Study details: Peptides in the study included HLA-C-restricted and HLA-B-restricted CMV epitopes. Matching HLA type and CMV infection were both indicated by public TCR beta signatures. Study conclusions and caveats: Dominating the ex vivo response were TCR beta clonotypes that were CMV-specific and HLA-C-restricted. People with CMV and the relevant HLA were identified by cumulative public TCR beta family frequency.

This clonotype was counted a single time. What it binds is not known. The germline V gene encodes CDR1 LNHNV and CDR2 YYDKDF (reference sequence). V lost 1 base and J lost 4, with 8 bases in between. The CDR3 has 13 amino acids. TCRdb reprocessed the reads with MiXCR, giving one entry per CDR3 protein. The sample lists about 570,000 distinct CDR3 sequences; about 40% were seen once. The receptor comes from a human donor in good health (CMV status not recorded). Some clones in this sample may be carry-over from other donors' samples. The chain couples TRBV15 to TRBJ2-7; D gene uncertain. This sample comprised cultured PBMCs, obtained from culture after CMV antigen stimulation. In DNA, the CDR3 is TGTGCCACCAGCAGAGGCGATAAGTACGAGCAGTACTTC. This translates into CATSRGDKYEQYF.